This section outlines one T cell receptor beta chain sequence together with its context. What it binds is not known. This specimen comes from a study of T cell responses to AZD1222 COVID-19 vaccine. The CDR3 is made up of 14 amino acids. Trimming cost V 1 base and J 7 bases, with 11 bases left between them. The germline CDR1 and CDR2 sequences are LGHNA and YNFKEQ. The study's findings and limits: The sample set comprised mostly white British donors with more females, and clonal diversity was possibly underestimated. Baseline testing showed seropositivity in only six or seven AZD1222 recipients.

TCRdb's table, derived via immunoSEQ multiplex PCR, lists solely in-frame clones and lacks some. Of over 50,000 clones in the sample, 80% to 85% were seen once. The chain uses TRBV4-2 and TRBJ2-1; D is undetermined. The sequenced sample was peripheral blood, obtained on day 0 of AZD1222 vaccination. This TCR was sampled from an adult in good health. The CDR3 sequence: CASSQVASNNEQFF. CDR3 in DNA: TGTGCCAGCAGCCAAGTGGCGAGTAATAATGAGCAGTTCTTC.